This T cell receptor beta chain originates from a study of blood T cell repertoires in COVID-19. Whole-study context: Specimens from acute and convalescent COVID-19 originated in the United States, Italy and Spain. Sources were T cells, B-cell-depleted T cells, or PBMCs; the material itself was cDNA or gDNA.

Generated by immunoSEQ multiplex PCR, the TCRdb table keeps only in-frame clones and is missing some. Of roughly 99,000 clones in the sample, 84% are singletons; the top ten hold about 4%. CDR1 is MGHDK, CDR2 SYGVNS, per germline. CDR3 length equals 16 residues. V was cut by 5 bases and J by 6 bases, with 21 bases left in between. The chain couples TRBV25-1 to TRBJ2-3, with D maybe TRBD2 (6 bases). This sequence originates from a human donor in a cohort sampled during active COVID-19. Sequencing was done on a sample of peripheral blood. Written as DNA, the CDR3 is TGTGCCAGCAGTCGGTCCGGAGGGGCGCGACGGGATACGCAGTATTTT. Amino acid sequence: CASSRSGGARRDTQYF.